This entry concerns a single TCR beta chain. This specimen comes from a study of T cell changes during pregnancy in multiple sclerosis. The CDR3 extends over 15 amino acids. The germline V gene encodes CDR1 ENHRY and CDR2 SYGVKD. The V end was cut by 3 bases, the J end by 1 base, with 10 bases between. TCRdb's copy holds only in-frame clones and misses some; the assay was immunoSEQ multiplex PCR. This table has about 59,000 clones, approximately 91% appearing once. The sequences come from peripheral blood, collected in the second trimester of pregnancy. The clonotype was recovered from a female donor with multiple sclerosis, enrolled in a pregnancy study. The rearrangement uses TRBV10-3 and TRBJ2-1, with unresolved D. For the CDR3, the DNA is TGTGCCATCAGTGACACTGAGAGGTCCTACAATGAGCAGTTCTTC. Translated, it gives CAISDTERSYNEQFF.